These 29 T cell receptor beta chains came from one sample sequenced in a study of human T cells and chemical hapten exposure. Sequencing started from total RNA isolated from unfractionated whole blood. TCRdb re-analysed the 5' RACE reads in MiXCR, keeping a single row per CDR3 protein. Among under 85,000 distinct CDR3 sequences listed, more than 7% were seen once. The receptor set was obtained from a male donor in good health.

This clonotype was detected a few times. CDR3 nucleotides: TGTGCCAGCAGCCATAAGGGTGACCAGCCCCAGCATTTT. Its protein is CASSHKGDQPQHF. The V call is TRBV7-9, the J call TRBJ1-5; D remains unclear. V was clipped by 5 bases and J by 7 bases, with 12 bases between them. Germline V gene sequence: CDR1 SEHNR, CDR2 FQNEAQ (reference sequence). This CDR3 comprises 13 residues.

This clonotype was counted at least ten times. The J gene is TRBJ2-7, the V gene TRBV4-2, with a possible D match to TRBD2 (6 bases). Germline values: CDR1 LGHNA, CDR2 YNFKEQ. V was cut by 4 bases and J by 2 bases, with 9 bases left in between. There are 13 residues in the CDR3. The CDR3 is CASSRDLPYEQYF. The CDR3 coding sequence is TGTGCCAGCAGCCGGGACTTACCCTACGAGCAGTACTTC.

In this sample, this clonotype turned up many times. The CDR3 nucleotides are TGTGCCAGCAGCCAAGACGGGCAGGTTAGTCAGCCCCAGCATTTT. Translated, it gives CASSQDGQVSQPQHF. The J gene is TRBJ1-5, the V gene TRBV3-1; D gene unclear. The CDR3 has 15 residues. The germline V gene has CDR1 LGHDT and CDR2 YNNKEL (reference sequence). With 0 bases removed from V and 6 bases from J, the gap between germline ends came to 12 bases.

The V and J genes are TRBV3-1 and TRBJ1-4, with D possibly TRBD1 on 5 matching bases. V was pared by 0 bases and J by 7 bases, with 18 bases between. There are 17 residues in the CDR3. CDR1 is LGHDT and CDR2 is YNNKEL in the germline V gene (reference sequence). The CDR3 is CASSQDTAGRGREKLFF. CDR3 in DNA: TGTGCCAGCAGCCAAGATACCGCGGGGCGCGGCCGTGAAAAACTGTTTTTT. The whole variable domain, remainder taken from reference TRBV3-1 and TRBJ1-4, is DTAVSQTPKYLVTQMGNDKSIKCEQNLGHDTMYWYKQDSKKFLKIMFSYNNKELIINETVPNRFSPKSPDKAHLNLHINSLELGDSAVYFCASSQDTAGRGREKLFFGSGTQLSVL.

The rearrangement joins TRBV5-5 to TRBJ2-7, with a weak D call TRBD1 (6 bases). The CDR3 is 13 residues long. The germline V and J ends were trimmed by 1 base and 3 bases, with 8 bases remaining between them. Germline V gene lookup returns CDR1 SGHKS and CDR2 YYEKEE (reference sequence). This CDR3 is CASSLTGFYEQYF. The CDR3 DNA is TGTGCCAGCAGCTTGACAGGGTTCTACGAGCAGTACTTC.

The chain carries TRBV9 and TRBJ1-5, with a tentative D call TRBD1 (6 bases). V dropped 0 bases and J dropped 4 bases, with 8 bases sitting between them. Germline assignment: CDR1 SGDLS and CDR2 YYNGEE. CDR3 length equals 14 residues. The CDR3 DNA follows: TGTGCCAGCAGCGTAGTACAGGGTAATCAGCCCCAGCATTTT. It translates to CASSVVQGNQPQHF.

The table lists this clonotype with a few counts. The chain carries TRBV6-5 and TRBJ2-7; 9 bases map to TRBD2. There are 14 residues in the CDR3. Trimming at V came to 8 bases and at J to 2 bases, leaving 7 bases not matched to a gene. The germline gives CDR1 MNHEY, CDR2 SVGAGI. CDR3 sequence reads: CASRREGNAYEQYF. The CDR3 DNA reads as TGTGCCAGCCGGCGGGAGGGCAATGCCTACGAGCAGTACTTC.

This chain connects TRBV20-1 to TRBJ2-7; the D gene is possibly TRBD2 (6 bases). Between the trimmed V and J ends, which lost 3 bases and 1 base, there was a span of 10 bases. The CDR3 is 13 amino acids. Germline CDR1 is DFQATT and CDR2 is SNEGSKA (reference sequence). The CDR3 sequence: CSARPDYSYEQYF. DNA of the CDR3: TGCAGTGCTAGGCCGGACTATTCCTACGAGCAGTACTTC.

This clonotype qualifies as medium-sized. The chain couples TRBV15 to TRBJ2-6; D uncertain. Germline V gene sequence: CDR1 LNHNV, CDR2 YYDKDF (reference sequence). The CDR3 length is 14 residues. Trimming stripped 6 bases from V and 4 bases from J, with 10 bases between. As DNA, the CDR3 is TGTGCCACCAGTAATCCAGGAGGGGCCAACGTCCTGACTTTC. Amino acid sequence: CATSNPGGANVLTF.

This clonotype was seen repeatedly, ten times or more. V is TRBV9 and J is TRBJ2-2; D may correspond to TRBD1 or TRBD2 (6 bases each). The CDR3 has 15 amino acids. The germline CDR1 and CDR2 sequences are SGDLS and YYNGEE. The germline V and J ends were trimmed by 3 bases and 10 bases, with 19 bases remaining between them. CDR3 in DNA: TGTGCCAGCAGCGCAAGAGCGGAGGGACACGAGGAGCTGTTTTTT. Its protein is CASSARAEGHEELFF.

Remarks on this clonotype: A read error may account for a junction end that differs from germline. This rearrangement joins TRBV2 to TRBJ1-1; a possible D gene is TRBD1 (6 bases). CDR1 and CDR2 (germline): SNHLY, FYNNEI. CDR3 length: 14 residues. CDR3 loop: CAREGGRVKTEAFF. The CDR3 DNA reads as TGTGCCAGGGAAGGGGGGCGCGTGAAGACTGAAGCTTTCTTT.

This clonotype was counted ten times or more. The CDR3 DNA is TGTGCCATCCTAGCGGGAATCGAGCAGTACTTC. It specifies CAILAGIEQYF. The chain couples TRBV2 to TRBJ2-7, with 9 bases that match TRBD2. This CDR3 region has 11 residues. The J segment lost 6 bases and the V segment lost 10 bases, leaving 4 bases of the junction unmatched. Germline V gene sequence: CDR1 SNHLY, CDR2 FYNNEI.

There are a few counts of this clonotype. The rearrangement uses TRBV20-1 and TRBJ1-3; no clear D. CDR3 length: 15 amino acids. Germline CDR1 DFQATT, CDR2 SNEGSKA (reference sequence). With 2 bases removed from V and 0 bases from J, the gap between germline ends came to 11 bases. CDR3 in amino acids: CSARLEDGSGNTIYF. CDR3 bases: TGCAGTGCTAGATTGGAGGACGGCTCTGGAAACACCATATATTTT.

This clonotype has more than one count but fewer than ten. The chain links TRBV7-9 to TRBJ1-1, with D unresolved. V lost 2 bases and J lost 0, with 10 bases in between. Germline values: CDR1 SEHNR, CDR2 FQNEAQ (reference sequence). The CDR3 contains 15 residues. The CDR3 reads CASSLSEDMNTEAFF. The CDR3 nucleotides are TGTGCCAGCAGCTTATCCGAGGATATGAACACTGAAGCTTTCTTT.

This clonotype was detected ten times or more. V and J are TRBV11-2 and TRBJ2-1; 7 bases map to TRBD2. Trimming at V came to 5 bases and at J to 7 bases, leaving 14 bases not matched to a gene. The germline V gene has CDR1 SGHAT and CDR2 FQNNGV. This CDR3 region has 16 residues. The CDR3 region has the DNA TGTGCCAGCAGCCCCCCTTCGAGCGGGAATAAAAATGAGCAGTTCTTC. Its protein is CASSPPSSGNKNEQFF.

This clonotype occurred many times. CDR3 region: CASSLWGSSTDTQYF. The CDR3 nucleotides read TGTGCCAGCAGTTTATGGGGGAGCTCCACAGATACGCAGTATTTT. The chain has TRBV12-3 or TRBV12-4 and TRBJ2-3; perhaps D is TRBD1 or TRBD2 (5 bases each). V lost 2 bases, J lost 2 bases, and 11 bases lay in between. The length of the CDR3 is 15 residues.

As for this clonotype: The junction shows a germline mismatch at one end, possibly a read error. This chain links TRBV10-3 with TRBJ1-1; D is ambiguous. Germline loops: CDR1 ENHRY, CDR2 SYGVKD. This CDR3 spans 18 amino acids. The CDR3 reads CAISELQKNEEDGFEAFF. The CDR3 DNA reads TGTGCCATCAGCGAGTTGCAAAAAAATGAAGAGGACGGCTTTGAAGCTTTCTTT.

This chain joins TRBV5-1 and TRBJ2-3; TRBD2 is a possible D gene (6 bases). V was clipped by 0 bases and J by 1 base, with 15 bases between them. CDR1 and CDR2 from the germline V gene are SGHRS and YFSETQ. The CDR3 length is 17 residues. In DNA form, the CDR3 reads TGCGCCAGCAGCTTGGCCGGGACGGGAGTTGGCACAGATACGCAGTATTTT. Amino acid sequence: CASSLAGTGVGTDTQYF.

This clonotype was seen many times. This sequence joins TRBV14 and TRBJ2-3; the match to TRBD2 covers 10 bases. The CDR3 totals 15 residues. J was trimmed by 4 bases and V by 3 bases; bases with no gene match: 4. Per germline, CDR1 SGHDN and CDR2 FVKESK. This CDR3 reads CASSQLAGVADTQYF. The CDR3 DNA follows: TGTGCCAGCAGCCAGCTAGCGGGAGTGGCAGATACGCAGTATTTT.

This clonotype has ten or more counts. This chain uses TRBV6-2 or TRBV6-3 with TRBJ2-3, with D perhaps being TRBD1 or TRBD2 (6 bases each). Germline loops: CDR1 MNHEY, CDR2 SVGEGT. V lost 0 bases, J lost 4 bases, and 11 bases lay in between. This CDR3 spans 15 amino acids. The CDR3 loop reads CASSYSVEGADTQYF. The DNA for the CDR3 is TGTGCCAGCAGTTACTCCGTGGAGGGGGCAGATACGCAGTATTTT.

This clonotype has a handful of counts. The genes are TRBV5-1 and TRBJ2-5, with a tentative D call TRBD2 (7 bases). Germline values: CDR1 SGHRS, CDR2 YFSETQ. V lost 3 bases to trimming and J lost 4 bases, with 10 bases between them. The CDR3 runs to 13 residues. CDR3 DNA sequence: TGCGCCAGCAGCTGGGGAGGGGGAGAGACCCAGTACTTC. Its translation: CASSWGGGETQYF. The variable domain in full, completed from reference TRBV5-1 and TRBJ2-5, reads KAGVTQTPRYLIKTRGQQVTLSCSPISGHRSVSWYQQTPGQGLQFLFEYFSETQRNKGNFPGRFSGRQFSNSRSEMNVSTLELGDSALYLCASSWGGGETQYFGPGTRLLVL.

The chain recombines TRBV4-1 with TRBJ1-2; no definite D call. Per germline, CDR1 MGHRA and CDR2 YSYEKL. The V end lost 0 bases, the J end lost 4 bases, and 9 bases lay between the germline ends. The CDR3 consists of 14 residues. The CDR3 DNA is TGCGCCAGCAGCCAAGATAAGGCAGCCTATGGCTACACCTTC. Amino acids: CASSQDKAAYGYTF.

This clonotype came up a few times. This rearrangement joins TRBV19 to TRBJ2-1; D tentatively reads TRBD1 or TRBD2 (5 bases each). The CDR3 length is 16 residues. From germline, CDR1 is LNHDA and CDR2 SQIVND (reference sequence). The V gene lost 4 bases and the J gene lost 3 bases, with 16 bases spanning the gap. The CDR3 region is CASSTGTPRGYNEQFF. CDR3 DNA: TGTGCCAGTAGTACCGGGACCCCTCGCGGCTACAATGAGCAGTTCTTC.

DNA for the CDR3: TGTGCTAGTGGTTTGGACAGCGGGGAGCTGTTTTTT. It specifies CASGLDSGELFF. V usage is TRBV12-5 and J usage is TRBJ2-2; D is undetermined. The CDR3 sequence is 12 residues long. The V end was cut by 1 base, the J end by 7 bases, with 4 bases between. From germline, CDR1 is LGHNT and CDR2 FRNRAP.

The table lists this clonotype with a count of one. A much larger clone is a single base away; this may be a read error. The gene calls are TRBV6-1 and TRBJ1-1; D unresolved. The CDR3 spans 14 residues. The germline CDR1 and CDR2 sequences are MNHNS and SASEGT. The CDR3 reads CASSEAEAPTEDFF. The CDR3 region has the DNA TGTGCCAGCAGTGAAGCGGAGGCACCCACTGAAGATTTCTTT.

V usage is TRBV6-1 and J usage is TRBJ1-1; a possible D gene is TRBD1 (6 bases). This CDR3 comprises 13 residues. Germline loops: CDR1 MNHNS, CDR2 SASEGT. The V and J ends lost 2 bases and 7 bases respectively, with 11 bases between them. The DNA for the CDR3 is TGTGCCAGCAGTGAACTGGACAGCTATGAAGCTTTCTTT. Translated: CASSELDSYEAFF.

The chain joins TRBV6-5 to TRBJ2-4; 7 positions agree with TRBD2. V lost 2 bases to trimming and J lost 8 bases; unmatched junction nucleotides: 15. CDR3 length equals 17 residues. Per the germline V gene, CDR1 is MNHEY and CDR2 is SVGAGI. In DNA, the CDR3 is TGTGCCAGCAGTTACAACTCAGCGGGAAGGGCTGCCGACATTCAGTACTTC. Amino acids: CASSYNSAGRAADIQYF.

This clonotype was recorded many times. The rearrangement links TRBV21-1 to TRBJ1-5. TRBV21-1 is noted as a pseudogene. The CDR3 runs 14 residues. As DNA, the CDR3 is TGTGCCAGCAGCAAATCGAGAACCAATCAGCCCCAGCATTTT. This codes for CASSKSRTNQPQHF.

This chain uses TRBV7-2 with TRBJ1-5, with D unclear. This CDR3 is built from 16 residues. Germline CDR1 and CDR2: SGHTA and FQGNSA. The V and J ends lost 1 base and 3 bases respectively, with 13 bases between them. The CDR3 DNA reads as TGTGCCAGCAGCTTAGACGGGTCGAATAACAATCAGCCCCAGCATTTT. This codes for CASSLDGSNNNQPQHF. The variable domain in full, with the rest retrieved from reference TRBV7-2 and TRBJ1-5, is GAGVSQSPSNKVTEKGKDVELRCDPISGHTALYWYRQSLGQGLEFLIYFQGNSAPDKSGLPSDRFSAERTGGSVSTLTIQRTQQEDSAVYLCASSLDGSNNNQPQHFGDGTRLSIL.